The 23 T cell receptor beta chains reported below all come from one sample, sequenced in a study of T cells expressing NK-cell markers. TCRdb reprocessed the 5' RACE reads, keeping one entry per CDR3 protein, no DNA. The data include 450,000 to 600,000 distinct CDR3 sequences; the top ten clones carry under 4.5%. The sequenced material came from blood T cells: a sorted CD56 or NKG2C T cell subset, CD4+ or CD8+ T cells, or bulk PBMC T cells (not recorded which). The origin of the receptors is a young man in good health.

The chain uses TRBV7-9 and TRBJ1-1; TCRdb's D call, TRBD1, is unchecked because there is no DNA. The CDR3 length is 15 residues. Per germline, CDR1 SEHNR and CDR2 FQNEAQ (reference sequence). The CDR3 reads CASSSDPGATSEAFF.

The V and J genes are TRBV10-1 and TRBJ2-1; TCRdb picks TRBD2, but there is no DNA to check that call. Germline loops: CDR1 WNHNN, CDR2 SYGVQD (reference sequence). This CDR3 is built from 13 residues. The CDR3 loop reads CASGPTRNNEQFF.

The chain couples TRBV5-1 to TRBJ2-3; absent DNA, TCRdb's TRBD1 call cannot be checked. In germline, CDR1 is SGHRS, CDR2 YFSETQ. The CDR3 runs 15 residues. Here the CDR3 reads CASSLGGPGRDTQYF.

The chain carries TRBV20-1 and TRBJ2-7; TCRdb's D call, TRBD2, is unchecked because there is no DNA. CDR1 is DFQATT, CDR2 SNEGSKA, per germline (reference sequence). This CDR3 has 14 residues. The CDR3 protein is CSAQREGHPGEQYF.

The chain recombines TRBV20-1 with TRBJ2-2; TCRdb returns TRBD2, unconfirmable since there is no DNA. Germline-derived CDR1 and CDR2 are DFQATT and SNEGSKA (reference sequence). The CDR3 is 16 residues long. CDR3 protein: CSAPAIARTHGGELFF.

The rearrangement links TRBV20-1 to TRBJ2-1. CDR1 is DFQATT and CDR2 is SNEGSKA in the germline V gene (reference sequence). CDR3 length equals 12 residues. The CDR3 spells CSAPTFRFGQFF.

The rearrangement joins TRBV27 to TRBJ1-2. Germline V lookup: CDR1 MNHEY, CDR2 SMNVEV (reference sequence). The CDR3 is 12 amino acids. The CDR3 protein is CASRGSVYGYTF.

The rearrangement links TRBV5-1 to TRBJ2-1; absent DNA, TCRdb's TRBD2 call cannot be checked. Germline-derived CDR1 and CDR2 are SGHRS and YFSETQ. This CDR3 has 16 amino acids. CDR3 in amino acids: CASSLGLAGDYNEQFF.

This rearrangement joins TRBV5-5 to TRBJ2-5. CDR1 is SGHKS and CDR2 is YYEKEE in the germline V gene (reference sequence). This CDR3 contains 14 residues. CDR3 residues: CASSFSDIPETQYF.

The rearrangement links TRBV7-3 to TRBJ2-3; TCRdb calls TRBD2, which cannot be checked without DNA. Germline V lookup: CDR1 SGHTA, CDR2 FQGTGA. This CDR3 region has 16 residues. CDR3 residues: CASSSGTSGRRDTQYF.

The chain links TRBV10-3 to TRBJ1-2; TCRdb indicates TRBD1, and absent DNA this call remains unverified. The CDR3 length is 13 residues. Germline loops: CDR1 ENHRY, CDR2 SYGVKD. This CDR3 reads CAISVTGELGYTF.

The rearrangement uses TRBV11-3 and TRBJ2-1; TCRdb's D gene call, TRBD2, goes unchecked for lack of DNA. The CDR3 has 15 amino acids. Germline loops: CDR1 SGHNT, CDR2 YENEEA. The CDR3 here is CASSLGSGGSDEQFF.

The chain has TRBV11-2 and TRBJ2-1. The length of the CDR3 is 13 residues. Germline CDR1 reads SGHAT; CDR2 reads FQNNGV. The CDR3 reads CASSLGRTNEQFF.

The chain employs TRBV7-9 and TRBJ2-1. The CDR3 totals 15 residues. Germline values: CDR1 SEHNR, CDR2 FQNEAQ (reference sequence). CDR3 protein: CASSWSGRADNEQFF.

The rearrangement joins TRBV19 to TRBJ2-3; TCRdb outputs TRBD1, but without DNA this stays unchecked. The CDR3 totals 14 residues. Looked up from germline, CDR1 is LNHDA and CDR2 is SQIVND (reference sequence). The CDR3 loop is CASSIRVGADTQYF.

The J gene is TRBJ2-2, the V gene TRBV6-5; the TRBD2 assignment by TCRdb is unverifiable without DNA. The germline gives CDR1 MNHEY, CDR2 SVGAGI. The CDR3 is made up of 16 amino acids. The CDR3 protein is CASSYRTVLWNGELFF.

The chain combines TRBV20-1 with TRBJ2-3; no DNA is available, so the TRBD1 call from TCRdb remains unchecked. CDR3 length: 12 residues. Germline loops: CDR1 DFQATT, CDR2 SNEGSKA (reference sequence). The CDR3 loop reads CSARPLTGPGYF.

This chain uses TRBV4-2 with TRBJ2-1; the D call of TRBD1 rests on TCRdb alone, since no DNA is present to check it. Looked up from germline, CDR1 is LGHNA and CDR2 is YNFKEQ. This CDR3 contains 17 residues. CDR3 region: CASSQDTGGRAYNEQFF.

The chain recombines TRBV5-1 with TRBJ2-3; the TRBD1 assignment by TCRdb is unverifiable without DNA. Looked up from germline, CDR1 is SGHRS and CDR2 is YFSETQ. The CDR3 has 15 amino acids. CDR3 loop: CASSLGQGGSDTQYF.

The chain uses TRBV6-5 and TRBJ1-6. The germline V gene encodes CDR1 MNHEY and CDR2 SVGAGI. The CDR3 loop spans 14 amino acids. The CDR3 loop reads CASTRSGGSNLLHF.

CDR3 region: CAWSVLWGLATGELFF. The V call is TRBV30, the J call TRBJ2-2; lacking DNA, the TRBD2 call made by TCRdb goes unchecked. This CDR3 is 16 amino acids long. CDR1 is GTSNPN, CDR2 SVGIG, per germline (reference sequence).

This sequence joins TRBV7-2 and TRBJ2-3; with no DNA, the TCRdb D assignment of TRBD1 cannot be verified. CDR1 and CDR2 (germline): SGHTA, FQGNSA. The CDR3 is 14 amino acids. CDR3 sequence: CASSVFRGSNTQYF.

The chain uses TRBV7-2 and TRBJ1-3. This CDR3 region has 15 residues. Looked up from germline, CDR1 is SGHTA and CDR2 is FQGNSA. This chain's CDR3 is CASSPLPDRGNTIYF.